This entry lists 3 T cell receptor beta chains sequenced from one sample in a study of blood T cell repertoires in COVID-19. Profiling relied on immunoSEQ multiplex PCR, and the TCRdb table lists in-frame clones only, not all of them. The repertoire has roughly 300,000 clones, around 90% of them found once; the top ten carry 6% to 7%. The material sequenced was peripheral blood. These TCRs come from a woman aged 30 to 39 with COVID-19, enrolled during active disease.

This sequence joins TRBV19 and TRBJ1-1; D is unclear. The germline V gene has CDR1 LNHDA and CDR2 SQIVND (reference sequence). The CDR3 totals 13 residues. V was cut by 2 bases and J by 4 bases, with 8 bases left in between. Here the CDR3 reads CASSITGSTEAFF. The CDR3 nucleotides are TGTGCCAGTAGTATAACGGGATCCACTGAAGCTTTCTTT. Supplemented by reference TRBV19 and TRBJ1-1, the full variable domain reads DGGITQSPKYLFRKEGQNVTLSCEQNLNHDAMYWYRQDPGQGLRLIYYSQIVNDFQKGDIAEGYSVSREKKESFPLTVTSAQKNPTAFYLCASSITGSTEAFFGQGTRLTVV.

For this clone: The same CDR3 also results from other DNA sequences found in this sample. The chain joins TRBV7-3 to TRBJ2-3, with 9 positions matching TRBD2. V gave up 6 bases and J gave up 3 bases; unmatched junction bases: 7. This CDR3 is built from 15 residues. Germline V gene sequence: CDR1 SGHTA, CDR2 FQGTGA. DNA of the CDR3: TGTGCCAGCAGTCAAGCGGGAGGAGCGACAGATACGCAGTATTTT. Translated: CASSQAGGATDTQYF. Together with reference TRBV7-3 and TRBJ2-3, the CDR3 gives the full variable domain: GAGVSQTPSNKVTEKGKYVELRCDPISGHTALYWYRQSLGQGPEFLIYFQGTGAADDSGLPNDRFFAVRPEGSVSTLKIQRTERGDSAVYLCASSQAGGATDTQYFGPGTRLTVL.

The chain recombines TRBV5-6 with TRBJ2-7, with 8 bases fitting TRBD2. The CDR3 is 15 residues long. Germline values: CDR1 SGHDT, CDR2 YYEEEE. V lost 6 bases to trimming and J lost 6 bases; unmatched junction nucleotides: 14. The CDR3 DNA is TGTGCCAGCATCAGCGGCGGGAGGACCCTAGGCGAGCAGTACTTC. This translates into CASISGGRTLGEQYF.